Detailed here is one TCR beta chain. Its antigen is currently unknown. This sample was included in a study of cytomegalovirus exposure and HLA in healthy donors. Overall study findings and caveats: Later examination showed HLA-associated TCR beta chains had greater clonal expansion than equally common others.

Primers: 60 Vbeta forward and 13 Jbeta reverse. TCRdb keeps only in-frame clones here, not all; method: immunoSEQ multiplex PCR. The sample totals approximately 76,000 clones. Germline V gives CDR1 MNHEY, CDR2 SVGAGI. The CDR3 spans 15 residues. V dropped 2 bases and J dropped 3; count of bases not matched to a gene: 6. Sequencing was performed on PBMCs. This TCR was sampled from a man younger than 35 in good health and CMV-seropositive. The chain uses TRBV6-5 and TRBJ2-5; 7 bases line up with TRBD2. CDR3 region: CASSYGQGGKETQYF. The CDR3 DNA reads TGTGCCAGCAGTTACGGCCAGGGAGGGAAAGAGACCCAGTACTTC.